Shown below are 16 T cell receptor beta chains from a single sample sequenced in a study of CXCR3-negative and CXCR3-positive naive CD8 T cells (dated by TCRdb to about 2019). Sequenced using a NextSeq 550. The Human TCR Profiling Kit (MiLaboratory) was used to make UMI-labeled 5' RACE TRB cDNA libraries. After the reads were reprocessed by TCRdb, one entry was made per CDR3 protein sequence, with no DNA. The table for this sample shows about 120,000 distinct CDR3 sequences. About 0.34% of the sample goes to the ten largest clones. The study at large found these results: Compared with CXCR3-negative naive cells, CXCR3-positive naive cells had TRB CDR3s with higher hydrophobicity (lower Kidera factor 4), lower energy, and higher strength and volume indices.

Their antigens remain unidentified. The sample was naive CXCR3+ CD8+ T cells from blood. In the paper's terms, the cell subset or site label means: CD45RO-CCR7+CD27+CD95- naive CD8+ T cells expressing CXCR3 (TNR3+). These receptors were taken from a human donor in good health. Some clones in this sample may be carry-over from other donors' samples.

This CDR3 is CASSYGSIYEQYF. The chain couples TRBV6-2 or TRBV6-3 to TRBJ2-7. This CDR3 comprises 13 residues. Germline V gene sequence: CDR1 MNHEY, CDR2 SVGEGT.

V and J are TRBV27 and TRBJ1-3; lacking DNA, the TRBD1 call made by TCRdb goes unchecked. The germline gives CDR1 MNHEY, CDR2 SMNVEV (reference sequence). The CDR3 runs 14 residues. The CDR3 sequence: CASSSGEGRHTIYF.

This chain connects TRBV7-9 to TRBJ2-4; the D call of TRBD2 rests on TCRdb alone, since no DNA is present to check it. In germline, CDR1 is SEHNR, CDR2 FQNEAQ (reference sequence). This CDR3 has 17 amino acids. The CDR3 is CASSTSGSGRGKNIQYF.

CDR3 region: CSARDLAGARNTQYF. The rearrangement uses TRBV20-1 and TRBJ2-3; TCRdb indicates TRBD2, and absent DNA this call remains unverified. The CDR3 sequence is 15 residues long. The germline V gene has CDR1 DFQATT and CDR2 SNEGSKA (reference sequence).

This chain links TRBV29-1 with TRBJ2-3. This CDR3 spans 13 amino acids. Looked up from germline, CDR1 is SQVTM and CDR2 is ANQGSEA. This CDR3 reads CSVGRGTTDTQYF.

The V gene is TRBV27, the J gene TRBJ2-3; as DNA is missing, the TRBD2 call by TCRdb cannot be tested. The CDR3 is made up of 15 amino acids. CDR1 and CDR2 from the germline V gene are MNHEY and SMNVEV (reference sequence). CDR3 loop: CASRQARDYRDTQYF.

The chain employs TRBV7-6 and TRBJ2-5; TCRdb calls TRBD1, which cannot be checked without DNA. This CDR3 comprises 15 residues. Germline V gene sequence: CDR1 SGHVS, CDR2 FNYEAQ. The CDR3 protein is CASSLGAGAGGTQYF.

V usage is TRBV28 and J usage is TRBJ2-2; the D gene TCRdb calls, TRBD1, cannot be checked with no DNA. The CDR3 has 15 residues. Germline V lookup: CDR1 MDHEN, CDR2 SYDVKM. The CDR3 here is CASSLGRDVTGELFF.

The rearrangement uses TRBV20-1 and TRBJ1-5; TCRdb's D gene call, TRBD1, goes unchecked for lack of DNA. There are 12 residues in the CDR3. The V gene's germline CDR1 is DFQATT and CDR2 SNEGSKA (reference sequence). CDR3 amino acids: CSAGDSHQPQHF.

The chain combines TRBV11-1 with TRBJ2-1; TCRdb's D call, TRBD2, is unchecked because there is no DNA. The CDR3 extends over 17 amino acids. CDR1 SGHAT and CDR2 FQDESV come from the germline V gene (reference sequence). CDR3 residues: CASSLGSSGGGYNEQFF.

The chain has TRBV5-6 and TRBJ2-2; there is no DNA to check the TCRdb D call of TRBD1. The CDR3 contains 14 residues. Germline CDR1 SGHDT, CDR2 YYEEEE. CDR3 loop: CASSLVRDTGELFF.

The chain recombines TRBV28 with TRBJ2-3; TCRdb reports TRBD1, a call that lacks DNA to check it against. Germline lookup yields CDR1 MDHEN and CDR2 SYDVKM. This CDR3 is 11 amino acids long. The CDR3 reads CASLRGGAQYF. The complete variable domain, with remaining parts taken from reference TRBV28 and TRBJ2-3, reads DVKVTQSSRYLVKRTGEKVFLECVQDMDHENMFWYRQDPGLGLRLIYFSYDVKMKEKGDIPEGYSVSREKKERFSLILESASTNQTSMYLCASLRGGAQYFGPGTRLTVL.

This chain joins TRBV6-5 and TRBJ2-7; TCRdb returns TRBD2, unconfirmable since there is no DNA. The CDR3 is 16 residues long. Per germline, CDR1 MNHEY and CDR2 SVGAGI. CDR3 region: CASSSALASNSYEQYF.

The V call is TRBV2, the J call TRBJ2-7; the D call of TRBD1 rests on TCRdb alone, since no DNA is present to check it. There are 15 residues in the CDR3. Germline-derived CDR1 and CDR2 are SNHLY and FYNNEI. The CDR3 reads CASRAGTPTWDTQYF.

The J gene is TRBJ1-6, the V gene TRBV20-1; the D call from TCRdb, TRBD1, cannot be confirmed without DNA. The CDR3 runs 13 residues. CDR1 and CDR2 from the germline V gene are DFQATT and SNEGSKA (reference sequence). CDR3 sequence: CSAQTRERVRVPF.

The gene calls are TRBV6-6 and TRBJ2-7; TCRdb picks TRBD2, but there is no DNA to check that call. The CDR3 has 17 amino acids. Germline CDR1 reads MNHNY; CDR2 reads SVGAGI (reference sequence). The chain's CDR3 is CASSYALPSGSSYEQYF.